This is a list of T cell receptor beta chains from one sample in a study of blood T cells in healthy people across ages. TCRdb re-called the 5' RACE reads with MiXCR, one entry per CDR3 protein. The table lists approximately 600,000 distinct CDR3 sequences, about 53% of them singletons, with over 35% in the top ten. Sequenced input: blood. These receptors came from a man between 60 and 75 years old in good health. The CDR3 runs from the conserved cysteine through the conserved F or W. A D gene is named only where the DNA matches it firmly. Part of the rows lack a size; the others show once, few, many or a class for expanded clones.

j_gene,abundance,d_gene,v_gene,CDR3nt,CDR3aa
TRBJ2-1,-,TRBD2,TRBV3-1,TGTGCCAGCAGCCAAGATACGGGACTAGCTTGGAATGAGCAGTTCTTC,CASSQDTGLAWNEQFF
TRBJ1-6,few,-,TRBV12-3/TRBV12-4,TGTGCCAGCAGTCCCAGGGTTAATAATTCACCCCTCCACTTT,CASSPRVNNSPLHF
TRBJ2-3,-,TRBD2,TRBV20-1,TGCGCCCTAGCGGGGGAGCCAGATACGCAGTATTTT,CALAGEPDTQYF
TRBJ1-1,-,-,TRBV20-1,TGCTGTGCTACCGGAGGCTACACTGAAGCTTTCTTT,CCATGGYTEAFF
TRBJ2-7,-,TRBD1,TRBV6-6,TGTGCCAGCAGCCAAGCCCGGACAGGGAGCTCCTACGAGCAGTACTTC,CASSQARTGSSYEQYF
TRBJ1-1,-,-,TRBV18,TGTGCCAGCTCACCACCAGGTAGGAACACTGAAGCTTTCTTT,CASSPPGRNTEAFF
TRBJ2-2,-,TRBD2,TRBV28,TGTGCCAGCTCGCGGGAGCCTCTGACCGGGGAGCTGTTTTTT,CASSREPLTGELFF
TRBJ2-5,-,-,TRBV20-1,TGCAGTGCTAGACGCACCGGGCTACGGGAGGAGACCCAGTACTTC,CSARRTGLREETQYF
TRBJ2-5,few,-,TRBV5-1,TGCGCCAGCAGCTTGGCCCCTCGCGCAGAGACCCAGTACTTC,CASSLAPRAETQYF
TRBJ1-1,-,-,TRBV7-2,TGTGCCAGCAGCTTAGCCAGTACGGGTACTGAAGCTTTCTTT,CASSLASTGTEAFF
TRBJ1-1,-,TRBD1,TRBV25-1,TGTGCCAGCAAGGAAGGGACAGCGAACACTGAAGCTTTCTTT,CASKEGTANTEAFF
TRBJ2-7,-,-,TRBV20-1,TGCAGTGCTAGAGATATGGGGGTATACGAGCAGTACTTC,CSARDMGVYEQYF
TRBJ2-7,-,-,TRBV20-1,TGCAGTGCTAGAACCTCAGGGGATACGTCCCACGAGCAGTACTTC,CSARTSGDTSHEQYF
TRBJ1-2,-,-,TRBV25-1,TGTGCCAGCAGTAGGCCTAACTATGGCTACACCTTC,CASSRPNYGYTF